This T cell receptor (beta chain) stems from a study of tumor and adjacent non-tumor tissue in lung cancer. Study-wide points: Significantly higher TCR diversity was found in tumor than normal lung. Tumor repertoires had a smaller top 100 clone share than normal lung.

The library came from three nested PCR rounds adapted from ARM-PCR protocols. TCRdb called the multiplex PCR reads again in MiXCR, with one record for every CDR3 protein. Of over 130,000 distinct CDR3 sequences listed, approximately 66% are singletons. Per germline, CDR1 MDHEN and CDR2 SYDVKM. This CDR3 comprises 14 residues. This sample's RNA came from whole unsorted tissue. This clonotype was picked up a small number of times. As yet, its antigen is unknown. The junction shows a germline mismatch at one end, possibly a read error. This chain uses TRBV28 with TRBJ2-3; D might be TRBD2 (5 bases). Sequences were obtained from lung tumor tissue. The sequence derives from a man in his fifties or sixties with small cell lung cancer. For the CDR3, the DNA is TGTGCCAGCAGTTTCGTGAGCGGCACAGATACGAAGTATTTT. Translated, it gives CASSFVSGTDTKYF.